The entry below gives a single T cell receptor (beta chain) sequence along with its context. This record comes from a study of blood T cell repertoires in COVID-19. In the study overall: Acute and convalescent COVID-19 specimens originated in the United States, Italy and Spain. The analysed material was cDNA or gDNA that came from T cells, B-cell-depleted T cells, or PBMCs.

Profiling relied on immunoSEQ multiplex PCR, and the TCRdb table lists in-frame clones only, not all of them. The profile shows 300,000 or so clones, nearly 90% of them singletons. Participants came from 24 US areas, aged about 18 to 89 years. CDR1 and CDR2 from the germline V gene are SGDLS and YYNGEE. V lost 0 bases and J 1 base, leaving 10 bases between the germline ends. CDR3 length equals 15 residues. The clonotype was recovered from a woman younger than 45 who had recovered from COVID-19. The specimen sequenced was PBMCs or T cells enriched from blood (not recorded which). This chain joins TRBV9 and TRBJ1-2, with D unclear. The CDR3 region has the DNA TGTGCCAGCAGCGTAGCACCCTACAGTAACTATGGCTACACCTTC. Translation: CASSVAPYSNYGYTF.